The TCR beta chain under discussion was sequenced for a study of patients and donors after allogeneic stem cell transplantation (dated by TCRdb to 2020 to 2021). This clonotype was detected only a few times. Its antigen is unknown. No quality values exist for individual bases; no much larger clone is one base distant. Based on the germline V gene, the CDR1 and CDR2 sequences are MNHEY and SVGEGT. Its CDR3 holds 14 amino acids, cysteine through phenylalanine. The CDR3 DNA has 42 bases and is translated from base 1. V is pared back by 5 bases and J by 8 bases, with 18 bases lying between the germline termini. Libraries were constructed by RT-PCR. The sample was run on a NextSeq 550. The public reads were reanalyzed by TCRdb: fastp trimming at Q25, MiXCR alignment, in-frame beta chains only. CDR3 protein duplicates are merged, each entry listing the most common genes and DNA. Within this sample are roughly 940,000 distinct CDR3 sequences, with about 20% of them counted one time only. 6% of the sample comes from the top ten.

The chain links TRBV6-2 or TRBV6-3 with TRBJ2-5; the D call is tentative, TRBD1 or TRBD2, as each matches 5 bases. The receptor was isolated from a human donor who was either an allogeneic HSCT recipient or a stem cell or donor lymphocyte infusion donor (not recorded which). It is not recorded whose cells these are; they may come from a transplant donor. The sample comprised blood, either unsorted or a sorted T cell fraction (not recorded which). DNA sequence: TGTGCCAGCAGTAGGGACGGCCCCCGTGGAACCCAGTACTTC. Its product reads: CASSRDGPRGTQYF.